Listed below are T cell receptor beta chains from one sample, sequenced in a study of cytomegalovirus exposure and HLA in healthy donors. Some clones are missing from TCRdb's copy, which holds only in-frame ones; the method was immunoSEQ multiplex PCR. In the table there are about 120,000 clones, roughly four fifths of which are singletons. The sample consisted of PBMCs. Receptors were obtained from a man aged 35-49 years in good health and CMV-seronegative. CDR3s include the opening cysteine and the closing phenylalanine or tryptophan. Fields, in order: CDR3 protein, V gene.

CDR3 protein: CASSPTNMNTEAFF; V gene: TRBV2
CDR3 protein: CASSLDGLAREGEQYF; V gene: TRBV7-9
CDR3 protein: CASSPGGDTGANGLTF; V gene: TRBV5-1
CDR3 protein: CAWSQYMNTEAFF; V gene: TRBV30
CDR3 protein: CATSRDRGQSLSNQPQHF; V gene: TRBV15
CDR3 protein: CASSSGLSTDTQYF; V gene: TRBV6-6
CDR3 protein: CASSGSSSTDTQYF; V gene: TRBV6-5
CDR3 protein: CASSLRGNQPQHF; V gene: TRBV7-2
CDR3 protein: CASSTGTSFGYTF; V gene: TRBV7-6
CDR3 protein: CASRAERPYEQYF; V gene: TRBV6-1
CDR3 protein: CAIPGQGAGANGLTF; V gene: TRBV2
CDR3 protein: CASSQDGQSGNQPQHF; V gene: TRBV4-1
CDR3 protein: CASARQGTDTQYF; V gene: TRBV27
CDR3 protein: CASRYGQGAKPGLASQEQYF; V gene: TRBV2
CDR3 protein: CASSRTGNTEAFF; V gene: TRBV19
CDR3 protein: CASSYSYSYEQYF; V gene: TRBV6-5
CDR3 protein: CASSLSGHTEAFF; V gene: TRBV11-3
CDR3 protein: CASSRQSTDTQYF; V gene: TRBV25-1
CDR3 protein: CASSINRNGYTF; V gene: TRBV7-2
CDR3 protein: CASSLGTGVETQYF; V gene: TRBV7-2
CDR3 protein: CASSPGTGPDYEQYF; V gene: TRBV5-6
CDR3 protein: CASRRLNQPQHF; V gene: TRBV6-1
CDR3 protein: CASSQDFGGLENNEQFF; V gene: TRBV4-3
CDR3 protein: CASRQPGTRYNEQFF; V gene: TRBV27
CDR3 protein: CASRQTDNQPQHF; V gene: TRBV5-1
CDR3 protein: CSVWQREGDEQFF; V gene: TRBV29-1
CDR3 protein: CASSLGTTNTEAFF; V gene: TRBV28
CDR3 protein: CASSPSPKMNTEAFF; V gene: TRBV5-4
CDR3 protein: CASTRPGQGGGNTIYF; V gene: TRBV6-6
CDR3 protein: CASSSGTGMGYYGYTF; V gene: TRBV5-1
CDR3 protein: CASSGTGTSGNTIYF; V gene: TRBV10-2
CDR3 protein: CASSLLATQTETQYF; V gene: TRBV5-6
CDR3 protein: CASSQNRDHNEQFF; V gene: TRBV7-2
CDR3 protein: CASSLVFQTSFNTGELFF; V gene: TRBV11-2
CDR3 protein: CATSRDTSGGALEETQYF; V gene: TRBV15
CDR3 protein: CASSTDRASEAFF; V gene: TRBV6-6
CDR3 protein: CASRRDRGQNYGYTF; V gene: TRBV6-5
CDR3 protein: CAISAPGQGAYGTDTQYF; V gene: TRBV10-3
CDR3 protein: CASSLAGTSGRGPPQYF; V gene: TRBV7-2
CDR3 protein: CASTKDRDKHYGYTF; V gene: TRBV25-1